These 26 T cell receptor beta chains came from one sample sequenced in a study of blood T cell repertoires in COVID-19. TCRdb's table, derived via immunoSEQ multiplex PCR, lists solely in-frame clones and lacks some. The sample records some 99,000 clones, about 90% being singletons. The sequenced material came from peripheral blood. The receptors shown here come from a human donor with COVID-19, enrolled during active disease. The donor label of this sample is uncertain.

This clone was picked up one time. The genes are TRBV18 and TRBJ1-3; TRBD1 matches 7 bases. The CDR3 spans 18 residues. Trimming cost V 3 bases and J 0 bases; bases outside gene matches: 11. The V gene's germline CDR1 is KGHSH and CDR2 LQKENI. The CDR3 region has the DNA TGTGCCAGCTCACCGCTGACAGGGTACGCTTACTCTGGAAACACCATATATTTT. Its translation is CASSPLTGYAYSGNTIYF.

CDR3 nucleotide sequence: TGTGCCAGTAGTATAGAGACAGGGGGAGGTATTGGGACCCAGTACTTC. It encodes CASSIETGGGIGTQYF. The rearrangement uses TRBV19 and TRBJ2-5, with 9 positions matching TRBD1. The ends lost 0 bases at V and 7 bases at J; junction bases unmatched: 9. The CDR3 sequence is 16 residues long. CDR1 and CDR2 (germline): LNHDA, SQIVND (reference sequence).

This clone appeared once. This chain links TRBV18 with TRBJ2-3; 9 nucleotides line up with TRBD2. This CDR3 has 15 amino acids. The germline CDR1 and CDR2 sequences are KGHSH and LQKENI. V lost 2 bases to trimming and J lost 4 bases; unmatched junction nucleotides: 4. For the CDR3, the DNA is TGTGCCAGCTCACCAGCGGGGGGGCCCGCAGATACGCAGTATTTT. Amino acids: CASSPAGGPADTQYF.

This clone was detected only once. V is TRBV12-3 or TRBV12-4 and J is TRBJ1-2; TRBD1 matches at 8 bases. The CDR3 sequence is 12 residues long. V was pared by 6 bases and J by 6 bases, with 3 bases of the junction left unmatched. The CDR3 reads CASSQDRDGYTF. As DNA, the CDR3 is TGTGCCAGCAGCCAGGACAGGGATGGCTACACCTTC.

V usage is TRBV30 and J usage is TRBJ2-5; possible D gene TRBD2, 6 bases. Germline V CDR1 and CDR2: GTSNPN, SVGIG (reference sequence). There are 13 residues in the CDR3. V lost 5 bases to trimming and J lost 5 bases, with 15 bases between them. The CDR3 bases are TGTGCCTGGGGGAGGAGGCGGAGGGAGACCCAGTACTTC. Translated, it gives CAWGRRRRETQYF.

V usage is TRBV7-9 and J usage is TRBJ2-2, with a tentative D call TRBD1 (6 bases). The CDR3 consists of 14 residues. Germline V gives CDR1 SEHNR, CDR2 FQNEAQ (reference sequence). V was trimmed by 3 bases and J by 4 bases, leaving 9 bases between them. In nucleotides, the CDR3 is TGTGCCAGCAGCTTTAGGGACACCACCGGGGAGCTGTTTTTT. Amino acid sequence: CASSFRDTTGELFF.

This chain links TRBV6-6 with TRBJ2-3; D might be TRBD2 (6 bases). The CDR3 covers 15 residues. The germline V gene encodes CDR1 MNHNY and CDR2 SVGAGI (reference sequence). The V end was cut by 6 bases, the J end by 0 bases, with 13 bases between. This CDR3 reads CASSPSGSSTDTQYF. CDR3 DNA sequence: TGTGCCAGCAGCCCAAGCGGGTCTAGCACAGATACGCAGTATTTT.

V gene TRBV6-5 combines with J gene TRBJ2-5, with D maybe TRBD2 (7 bases). The CDR3 extends over 16 amino acids. The germline CDR1 and CDR2 sequences are MNHEY and SVGAGI. V lost 0 bases and J 5 bases, leaving 16 bases between the germline ends. The CDR3 loop is CASSYSDAGARETQYF. Written as DNA, the CDR3 is TGTGCCAGCAGTTACTCGGACGCGGGGGCCCGGGAGACCCAGTACTTC.

The gene calls are TRBV6-6 and TRBJ2-1; maybe TRBD2 (6 bases). Trimming removed 2 bases at V and 8 bases at J, with 16 bases between. Germline-derived CDR1 and CDR2 are MNHNY and SVGAGI (reference sequence). This CDR3 spans 15 amino acids. The CDR3 protein is CASSYRAGLGYEQFF. The CDR3 DNA is TGTGCCAGCAGTTACAGGGCGGGGCTAGGCTATGAGCAGTTCTTC.

This chain uses TRBV7-9 with TRBJ1-1, with TRBD1 as a possible D gene (6 bases). The CDR3 consists of 13 residues. Germline V lookup: CDR1 SEHNR, CDR2 FQNEAQ (reference sequence). V was clipped by 5 bases and J by 3 bases, with 10 bases between them. The CDR3 DNA is TGTGCCAGCAGCCCACAGGGATACACTGAAGCTTTCTTT. This encodes CASSPQGYTEAFF.

The chain has TRBV5-4 and TRBJ2-5; a possible D gene is TRBD2 (6 bases). The CDR3 totals 15 residues. The ends were cut back, 4 bases at V and 4 bases at J, with 17 bases in the middle. CDR1 and CDR2 (germline): SGHNT, YYREEE (reference sequence). Written as DNA, the CDR3 is TGTGCCAGCAGCCTTCAGACGGGGGTGGGAGAGACCCAGTACTTC. Protein product: CASSLQTGVGETQYF.

This clone was recorded once. The V call is TRBV5-1, the J call TRBJ2-7; possible D gene TRBD1, 6 bases. The V end was cut by 3 bases, the J end by 5 bases, with 15 bases between. The CDR3 extends over 14 amino acids. Germline V gives CDR1 SGHRS, CDR2 YFSETQ. CDR3 loop: CASSSLQGWNEQYF. The DNA for the CDR3 is TGCGCCAGCAGCTCCTTACAGGGTTGGAACGAGCAGTACTTC.

The chain employs TRBV9 and TRBJ1-6; TRBD1 matches at 9 bases. J gave up 2 bases and V 4 bases, and 7 bases lay outside the gene matches. This CDR3 is 17 amino acids long. The germline CDR1 and CDR2 sequences are SGDLS and YYNGEE. The CDR3 loop reads CASSRPQGAPYNSPLHF. The CDR3 DNA reads as TGTGCCAGCAGCCGACCACAGGGGGCGCCCTATAATTCACCCCTCCACTTT.

This chain links TRBV11-1 with TRBJ1-2; D is uncertain. The CDR3 sequence is 15 residues long. The germline CDR1 and CDR2 sequences are SGHAT and FQDESV (reference sequence). Trimming stripped 1 base from V and 2 bases from J, with 11 bases between. The CDR3 here is CASSLGTAGNYGYTF. DNA of the CDR3: TGTGCCAGCAGCTTAGGTACTGCAGGCAACTATGGCTACACCTTC.

J is TRBJ1-4 and V is TRBV19; D is perhaps TRBD1 (5 bases). The V gene lost 5 bases and the J gene lost 3 bases, with 7 bases spanning the gap. There are 13 residues in the CDR3. From germline, CDR1 is LNHDA and CDR2 SQIVND (reference sequence). CDR3 amino acids: CASSQGPNEKLFF. The CDR3 region has the DNA TGTGCCAGTAGTCAGGGCCCTAATGAAAAACTGTTTTTT.

This chain links TRBV2 with TRBJ2-5; tentatively, D is TRBD2 (6 bases). Germline values: CDR1 SNHLY, CDR2 FYNNEI. The CDR3 covers 13 residues. With 3 bases removed from V and 3 bases from J, the gap between germline ends came to 8 bases. CDR3 sequence: CASSDWGEETQYF. In nucleotides, the CDR3 is TGTGCCAGCAGTGATTGGGGGGAAGAGACCCAGTACTTC.

V is TRBV6-5 and J is TRBJ1-1; D is perhaps TRBD1 (5 bases). CDR1 is MNHEY and CDR2 is SVGAGI in the germline V gene. There are 13 residues in the CDR3. Trimming took 7 bases from V and 5 from J, leaving 14 bases between them. CDR3 coding DNA: TGTGCCAGCACCTCCTCGGGGGTAACTGAAGCTTTCTTT. Encoded protein: CASTSSGVTEAFF.

V gene TRBV29-1 combines with J gene TRBJ2-7, with TRBD2 matching 7 bases. This CDR3 has 14 residues. Germline assignment: CDR1 SQVTM and CDR2 ANQGSEA. Germline trimming cut 3 bases from V and 0 bases from J; bases unmatched to any gene: 5. The CDR3 bases are TGCAGCGTTGATGGGGGGGATAGCTCCTACGAGCAGTACTTC. Translation: CSVDGGDSSYEQYF.

The V gene is TRBV4-1, the J gene TRBJ2-7; 7 bases fit TRBD1. V lost 1 base and J lost 1; bases outside the gene matches: 7. The CDR3 spans 16 residues. Germline CDR1 MGHRA, CDR2 YSYEKL. CDR3 loop: CASSQVLTGSSYEQYF. CDR3 nucleotide sequence: TGCGCCAGCAGCCAAGTGCTGACAGGGAGTTCCTACGAGCAGTACTTC.

The chain has TRBV10-3 and TRBJ2-5; 9 nucleotides align to TRBD2. The CDR3 loop spans 16 amino acids. CDR1 and CDR2 from the germline V gene are ENHRY and SYGVKD. After removal of 0 bases from V and 4 bases from J, the junction contained 6 bases not matched to a gene. DNA for the CDR3: TGTGCCATCAGTGAGTCTGCGGGGGGGCCGTCAGAGACCCAGTACTTC. Protein: CAISESAGGPSETQYF.

The chain carries TRBV5-4 and TRBJ2-7; 8 bases agree with TRBD1. V lost 4 bases and J lost 5; bases outside the gene matches: 11. The CDR3 contains 15 residues. Germline loops: CDR1 SGHNT, CDR2 YYREEE (reference sequence). CDR3 DNA sequence: TGTGCCAGCAGCCCGCCGCGACAGGGGCCCGACGAGCAGTACTTC. This gives the protein CASSPPRQGPDEQYF.

The CDR3 bases are TGTGCCAGCAGCCCAGCCCCGGACAGCTATGGCTACACCTTC. This sequence encodes CASSPAPDSYGYTF. This chain links TRBV11-2 with TRBJ1-2; the D gene is possibly TRBD1 (6 bases). Between the trimmed V and J ends, which lost 5 bases and 4 bases, there was a span of 14 bases. The germline V gene has CDR1 SGHAT and CDR2 FQNNGV. The CDR3 totals 14 residues.

J is TRBJ1-2 and V is TRBV11-1; TRBD1 might be the D (6 bases). The CDR3 has 13 amino acids. Trimming left V 1 base short and J 5 bases short, with 8 bases between. The germline V gene has CDR1 SGHAT and CDR2 FQDESV (reference sequence). The CDR3 DNA is TGTGCCAGCAGCTTAGACGGACAGTATGGCTACACCTTC. Its translation: CASSLDGQYGYTF.

This clone occurred a few times. The chain combines TRBV19 with TRBJ1-5; a weak D match, TRBD1 (5 bases). V lost 3 bases to trimming and J lost 7 bases, with 10 bases between them. Germline V gene lookup returns CDR1 LNHDA and CDR2 SQIVND (reference sequence). The length of the CDR3 is 13 residues. The CDR3 DNA follows: TGTGCCAGTAGTATTGAGACAGTGCAGCCCCAGCATTTT. Its translation is CASSIETVQPQHF. The complete variable domain, with remaining parts taken from reference TRBV19 and TRBJ1-5, reads DGGITQSPKYLFRKEGQNVTLSCEQNLNHDAMYWYRQDPGQGLRLIYYSQIVNDFQKGDIAEGYSVSREKKESFPLTVTSAQKNPTAFYLCASSIETVQPQHFGDGTRLSIL.

The gene calls are TRBV19 and TRBJ2-7; 7 bases map to TRBD2. The V gene's germline CDR1 is LNHDA and CDR2 SQIVND (reference sequence). The CDR3 consists of 17 residues. Losses at the gene ends were 5 bases for V and 0 bases for J; bases not matched to a gene: 13. Written as DNA, the CDR3 is TGTGCCAGTAGTCCCCCACCGGGGGGAGGGTACTCCTACGAGCAGTACTTC. Amino acid sequence: CASSPPPGGGYSYEQYF.

The chain employs TRBV10-3 and TRBJ2-7, with D possibly TRBD1 on 6 matching bases. Trimming shortened V by 4 bases and J by 4 bases, and 11 bases separated the two germline ends. The CDR3 sequence is 13 residues long. Germline CDR1 is ENHRY and CDR2 is SYGVKD. CDR3 nucleotides: TGTGCCATCAGTGTGGGGGCCCTATACGAGCAGTACTTC. It is translated as CAISVGALYEQYF.